A selection of T cell receptor beta chains follows, all from one sample in a study of shared clonotypes between healthy human individuals. Method: immunoSEQ multiplex PCR; TCRdb's copy keeps in-frame clones and lacks some. The sample has about 580,000 clones; roughly 98% are singletons. The sample comprised naive CD8+ T cells sorted from blood. The receptors were sampled from a man younger than 45 in good health. Both conserved end residues are part of each CDR3. A D gene is named only where the DNA matches it firmly. Clone sizes are given selectively: once, few, many, or a class where the clone is expanded.

clone_size: .
j_call: TRBJ1-1
d_call: TRBD1
v_call: TRBV30
cdr3_nt: TGTGCCTGGACCGGTGGGACAGGGGCCCCTGAAGCTTTCTTT
cdr3_aa: CAWTGGTGAPEAFF

clone_size: .
j_call: TRBJ2-1
d_call: .
v_call: TRBV7-9
cdr3_nt: TGTGCCAGCAGTGGCGGGGCTATATACAATGAGCAGTTCTTC
cdr3_aa: CASSGGAIYNEQFF

clone_size: once
j_call: TRBJ2-1
d_call: .
v_call: TRBV5-5
cdr3_nt: TGTGCCAGCAGCTTGGAGGGCGATGAGCAGTTCTTC
cdr3_aa: CASSLEGDEQFF

clone_size: .
j_call: TRBJ2-1
d_call: .
v_call: TRBV5-1
cdr3_nt: TGCGCCAGCAGCTTGTCCTCCAATGAGCAGTTCTTC
cdr3_aa: CASSLSSNEQFF

clone_size: .
j_call: TRBJ1-1
d_call: .
v_call: TRBV6-6
cdr3_nt: TGTGCCAGCAGTTACGGGGGTGGCACTGAAGCTTTCTTT
cdr3_aa: CASSYGGGTEAFF

clone_size: .
j_call: TRBJ2-3
d_call: .
v_call: TRBV29-1
cdr3_nt: TGCAGCGCCCTACCCTCCGGGGCGCCGTGGAACACAGATACGCAGTATTTT
cdr3_aa: CSALPSGAPWNTDTQYF

clone_size: .
j_call: TRBJ2-7
d_call: .
v_call: TRBV18
cdr3_nt: TGTGCCAGTAGACTTGGGGCCCCGGATTACGAGCAGTACTTC
cdr3_aa: CASRLGAPDYEQYF

clone_size: .
j_call: TRBJ1-4
d_call: .
v_call: TRBV5-4
cdr3_nt: TGTGCCAGCAGCTTGGACGGGAATGAAAAACTGTTTTTT
cdr3_aa: CASSLDGNEKLFF

clone_size: .
j_call: TRBJ1-1
d_call: TRBD1
v_call: TRBV7-6
cdr3_nt: TGTGCCAGCAGCCCATACCGGGACAGCGCCACTGAAGCTTTCTTT
cdr3_aa: CASSPYRDSATEAFF

clone_size: once
j_call: TRBJ2-1
d_call: .
v_call: TRBV9
cdr3_nt: TGTGCCAGCAGCGTAGTAGGGGCCGCCTTGAATGAGCAGTTCTTC
cdr3_aa: CASSVVGAALNEQFF

clone_size: .
j_call: TRBJ2-7
d_call: .
v_call: TRBV9
cdr3_nt: TGTGCCAGCAGCGTAGAAGGGATAGCTTTTGTCAACGAGCAGTACTTC
cdr3_aa: CASSVEGIAFVNEQYF

clone_size: .
j_call: TRBJ2-7
d_call: .
v_call: TRBV15
cdr3_nt: TGTGCCACCAGCCTCCAAGGCGTGGCCGACGAGCAGTACTTC
cdr3_aa: CATSLQGVADEQYF

clone_size: .
j_call: TRBJ1-2
d_call: TRBD1
v_call: TRBV6-5
cdr3_nt: TGTGCCAGCAGTATAACAGGGGACTATGGCTACACCTTC
cdr3_aa: CASSITGDYGYTF

clone_size: .
j_call: TRBJ2-7
d_call: .
v_call: TRBV5-1
cdr3_nt: TGCGCCAGCAGCTACGACAGAGCTTACGAGCAGTACTTC
cdr3_aa: CASSYDRAYEQYF

clone_size: .
j_call: TRBJ2-3
d_call: .
v_call: TRBV2
cdr3_nt: TGTGCCAGCAGTGAAGCCCAGGGCTTGGGGCTTGATACGCAGTATTTT
cdr3_aa: CASSEAQGLGLDTQYF

clone_size: once
j_call: TRBJ2-1
d_call: .
v_call: TRBV2
cdr3_nt: TGTGCCACCAGTCCCCTCTCCTACAATGAGCAGTTCTTC
cdr3_aa: CATSPLSYNEQFF

clone_size: .
j_call: TRBJ1-5
d_call: .
v_call: TRBV27
cdr3_nt: TGTGCCAGCAGTTTCGGCCTCAATCAGCCCCAGCATTTT
cdr3_aa: CASSFGLNQPQHF

clone_size: .
j_call: TRBJ2-1
d_call: .
v_call: TRBV30
cdr3_nt: TGTGCCCTAAGTGAGCTAGCTTTAAGCTCCTACAATGAGCAGTTCTTC
cdr3_aa: CALSELALSSYNEQFF

clone_size: .
j_call: TRBJ2-7
d_call: TRBD2
v_call: TRBV4-1
cdr3_nt: TGCGCCAGCAGCCAAGGGCTAGCGGGAACGTCCTACGAGCAGTACTTC
cdr3_aa: CASSQGLAGTSYEQYF

clone_size: once
j_call: TRBJ2-7
d_call: TRBD1
v_call: TRBV19
cdr3_nt: TGTGCCAGTAGTTTCGGACAGGGCTACGAGCAGTACTTC
cdr3_aa: CASSFGQGYEQYF

clone_size: .
j_call: TRBJ2-3
d_call: TRBD2
v_call: TRBV4-3
cdr3_nt: TGCGCCAGCAGCCGCCGACTAGCGGGAGCCGAAGATACGCAGTATTTT
cdr3_aa: CASSRRLAGAEDTQYF

clone_size: .
j_call: TRBJ2-2
d_call: .
v_call: TRBV6-4
cdr3_nt: TGTGCCAGCAGTGACGTCTACGGGGAGCTGTTTTTT
cdr3_aa: CASSDVYGELFF

clone_size: few
j_call: TRBJ2-4
d_call: TRBD2
v_call: TRBV7-2
cdr3_nt: TGTGCCAGCAGCTACTTAGCGGGAGAGCACATTCAGTACTTC
cdr3_aa: CASSYLAGEHIQYF

clone_size: once
j_call: TRBJ1-4
d_call: .
v_call: TRBV21-1
cdr3_nt: TGTGCCAGCAGCAGCCTCGGACAGGGGACTAATGAAAAACTGTTTTTT
cdr3_aa: CASSSLGQGTNEKLFF

clone_size: .
j_call: TRBJ1-5
d_call: .
v_call: TRBV10-2
cdr3_nt: TGCGCCAGCAGTGAATATAGCAATCAGCCCCAGCATTTT
cdr3_aa: CASSEYSNQPQHF

clone_size: .
j_call: TRBJ1-5
d_call: TRBD1
v_call: TRBV28
cdr3_nt: TGTGCCAGCAGTTTCGGCACAGGGGCTCAGCATTTT
cdr3_aa: CASSFGTGAQHF

clone_size: .
j_call: TRBJ2-7
d_call: .
v_call: TRBV30
cdr3_nt: TGTGCCTGGAGTGTTCAGGGGCCCCCCTACGAGCAGTACTTC
cdr3_aa: CAWSVQGPPYEQYF

clone_size: .
j_call: TRBJ2-1
d_call: .
v_call: TRBV7-9
cdr3_nt: TGTGCCAGCAGTCAACGCGAGCAGGGTTACAATGAGCAGTTCTTC
cdr3_aa: CASSQREQGYNEQFF

clone_size: .
j_call: TRBJ2-1
d_call: .
v_call: TRBV9
cdr3_nt: TGTGCCAGCAGCGTAGTCGCGGTAAGCTCCTACAATGAGCAGTTCTTC
cdr3_aa: CASSVVAVSSYNEQFF

clone_size: once
j_call: TRBJ2-7
d_call: TRBD2
v_call: TRBV5-1
cdr3_nt: TGCGCCAGCAGCTTGAACAGCGGGAGGGAATCCCCATACGAGCAGTACTTC
cdr3_aa: CASSLNSGRESPYEQYF

clone_size: few
j_call: TRBJ2-7
d_call: .
v_call: TRBV4-1
cdr3_nt: TGCGCCAGCAGCCAAGAGGGGACACAATCCTACGAGCAGTACTTC
cdr3_aa: CASSQEGTQSYEQYF

clone_size: .
j_call: TRBJ2-7
d_call: .
v_call: TRBV7-9
cdr3_nt: TGTGCCAGCAGGCCTGATTGGGCAGAGGGAGGCGAGCAGTACTTC
cdr3_aa: CASRPDWAEGGEQYF

clone_size: .
j_call: TRBJ2-5
d_call: TRBD2
v_call: TRBV27
cdr3_nt: TGTGCCAGCAGTAGACTAGCGGCCAACCAAGAGACCCAGTACTTC
cdr3_aa: CASSRLAANQETQYF

clone_size: once
j_call: TRBJ2-5
d_call: .
v_call: TRBV7-2
cdr3_nt: TGTGCCAGCAGCGTGGACCGTTTACATGAGACCCAGTACTTC
cdr3_aa: CASSVDRLHETQYF

clone_size: .
j_call: TRBJ2-1
d_call: .
v_call: TRBV6-5
cdr3_nt: TGTGCCAGCAGTTACTCGCAATCCCCCTACAATGAGCAGTTCTTC
cdr3_aa: CASSYSQSPYNEQFF

clone_size: .
j_call: TRBJ2-5
d_call: .
v_call: TRBV7-9
cdr3_nt: TGTGCCAGCAGCTTAGGCCCAGCCAGCACCCAAGAGACCCAGTACTTC
cdr3_aa: CASSLGPASTQETQYF

clone_size: .
j_call: TRBJ2-3
d_call: .
v_call: TRBV29-1
cdr3_nt: TGCGGAGGGGGGCGGGAAGCAGATACGCAGTATTTT
cdr3_aa: CGGGREADTQYF

clone_size: .
j_call: TRBJ2-7
d_call: .
v_call: TRBV4-2
cdr3_nt: TGTGCCAGCAGCCAAGATCCCCTCTACGAGCAGTACTTC
cdr3_aa: CASSQDPLYEQYF

clone_size: .
j_call: TRBJ2-7
d_call: .
v_call: TRBV27
cdr3_nt: TGTGCCAGCAGTTATCAGGCCCCCTACGAGCAGTACTTC
cdr3_aa: CASSYQAPYEQYF

clone_size: .
j_call: TRBJ2-7
d_call: TRBD2
v_call: TRBV7-8
cdr3_nt: TGTGCCAGCGGGACTAGCGGACACTACGAGCAGTACTTC
cdr3_aa: CASGTSGHYEQYF

clone_size: .
j_call: TRBJ2-3
d_call: TRBD1
v_call: TRBV5-4
cdr3_nt: TGTGCCAGCAGCTTGGGTATAAGGGACAGGGTAGCTGATACGCAGTATTTT
cdr3_aa: CASSLGIRDRVADTQYF

clone_size: .
j_call: TRBJ2-1
d_call: .
v_call: TRBV6-6
cdr3_nt: TGTGCCAGCAGTTACGGTCTGGGTCGAAACAATGAGCAGTTCTTC
cdr3_aa: CASSYGLGRNNEQFF

clone_size: .
j_call: TRBJ1-5
d_call: .
v_call: TRBV4-2
cdr3_nt: TGTGCCAGCAGCCAGGAACAGAGTAGCAATCAGCCCCAGCATTTT
cdr3_aa: CASSQEQSSNQPQHF

clone_size: .
j_call: TRBJ1-4
d_call: .
v_call: TRBV5-1
cdr3_nt: TGCGCCAGCAGCTTCCAAGGGGCCAATGAAAAACTGTTTTTT
cdr3_aa: CASSFQGANEKLFF

clone_size: .
j_call: TRBJ2-7
d_call: .
v_call: TRBV13
cdr3_nt: TGTGCCAGCAGCTTAGGATTCACCTACGAGCAGTACTTC
cdr3_aa: CASSLGFTYEQYF

clone_size: .
j_call: TRBJ2-1
d_call: .
v_call: TRBV14
cdr3_nt: TGTGCCAGCAGCTCCGGGCATAGCTCCTACAATGAGCAGTTCTTC
cdr3_aa: CASSSGHSSYNEQFF

clone_size: .
j_call: TRBJ1-5
d_call: .
v_call: TRBV18
cdr3_nt: TGTGCCAGCTCACCCATTGGGGGGGATCAGCCCCAGCATTTT
cdr3_aa: CASSPIGGDQPQHF

clone_size: .
j_call: TRBJ2-3
d_call: .
v_call: TRBV9
cdr3_nt: TGTGCCAGCAGCGTAGCAGGGGTTAGCACAGATACGCAGTATTTT
cdr3_aa: CASSVAGVSTDTQYF

clone_size: .
j_call: TRBJ2-2
d_call: .
v_call: TRBV7-9
cdr3_nt: TGTGCCAGCAGCTTAAAAGCCTTCACCGGGGAGCTGTTTTTT
cdr3_aa: CASSLKAFTGELFF

clone_size: .
j_call: TRBJ1-4
d_call: TRBD1
v_call: TRBV29-1
cdr3_nt: TGCAGCGTTGGGAGGACAGGGGAAGGTGAAAAACTGTTTTTT
cdr3_aa: CSVGRTGEGEKLFF

clone_size: .
j_call: TRBJ2-1
d_call: TRBD2
v_call: TRBV7-9
cdr3_nt: TGTGCCAGCGACGGGAGGGCCGGCAATGAGCAGTTCTTC
cdr3_aa: CASDGRAGNEQFF

clone_size: .
j_call: TRBJ2-7
d_call: TRBD2
v_call: TRBV27
cdr3_nt: TGTGCCAGCAGGGCGACTAGCGGGAGCCAAGAGCAGTACTTC
cdr3_aa: CASRATSGSQEQYF

clone_size: .
j_call: TRBJ2-2
d_call: .
v_call: TRBV5-4
cdr3_nt: TGTGCCAGCAGCACGGGGACCGGGGAGCTGTTTTTT
cdr3_aa: CASSTGTGELFF

clone_size: .
j_call: TRBJ1-2
d_call: .
v_call: TRBV7-9
cdr3_nt: TGTGCCAGCAGCTTGAGTGAGGGTTATGGCTACACCTTC
cdr3_aa: CASSLSEGYGYTF